The 5 T cell receptor beta chains below were found in one sample sequenced in a study of blood T cell repertoires in COVID-19. Repertoires were generated with immunoSEQ multiplex PCR, while TCRdb's copy carries only in-frame clones and drops some. The sample yields around 110,000 clones, about nine tenths seen once. The sequencing input was peripheral blood. The receptors come from a human donor with active COVID-19. The donor label of this sample is uncertain.

This chain connects TRBV19 to TRBJ2-5; possibly TRBD2 for D (6 bases). CDR1 is LNHDA, CDR2 SQIVND, per germline (reference sequence). CDR3 size: 14 residues. V was shortened by 1 base and J by 2 bases, with 8 bases between the two germline ends. The CDR3 reads CASSIVGLQETQYF. CDR3 bases: TGTGCCAGTAGTATAGTAGGACTACAAGAGACCCAGTACTTC.

The gene calls are TRBV7-2 and TRBJ2-5; D perhaps matches TRBD2 (6 bases). CDR1 is SGHTA, CDR2 FQGNSA, per germline. V was trimmed by 1 base and J by 2 bases, leaving 8 bases between them. The CDR3 runs 14 residues. CDR3 in DNA: TGTGCCAGCAGCTTAGGCGGGACTCAAGAGACCCAGTACTTC. This gives the protein CASSLGGTQETQYF.

This rearrangement joins TRBV12-3 or TRBV12-4 to TRBJ2-2; D is undetermined. There are 13 residues in the CDR3. With 5 bases removed from V and 6 bases from J, the gap between germline ends came to 10 bases. CDR3 region: CASSRRPAGELFF. CDR3 sequence (DNA): TGTGCCAGCAGTCGGAGACCGGCCGGGGAGCTGTTTTTT.

The chain employs TRBV16 and TRBJ1-2; D is unresolved. This CDR3 has 14 residues. Germline lookup yields CDR1 KGHSY and CDR2 FQNENV. Trimming removed 0 bases at V and 8 bases at J, with 13 bases between. The CDR3 here is CASSQSRGIGGYTF. The CDR3, as DNA: TGTGCCAGCAGCCAATCACGAGGGATCGGCGGCTACACCTTC. Drawing the rest from reference TRBV16 and TRBJ1-2, the complete variable domain is GEEVAQTPKHLVRGEGQKAKLYCAPIKGHSYVFWYQQVLKNEFKFLISFQNENVFDETGMPKERFSAKCLPNSPCSLEIQATKLEDSAVYFCASSQSRGIGGYTFGSGTRLTVV.

This chain links TRBV7-6 with TRBJ1-3; a possible D gene is TRBD1 (6 bases). The length of the CDR3 is 18 residues. CDR1 SGHVS and CDR2 FNYEAQ come from the germline V gene. The V and J ends lost 3 bases and 0 bases respectively, with 18 bases between them. The CDR3 sequence is CASSFVQGTPFSGNTIYF. The DNA of the CDR3 is TGTGCCAGCAGCTTTGTGCAGGGGACCCCTTTCTCTGGAAACACCATATATTTT.